The 17 T cell receptor beta chains given below trace back to one sample, sequenced in a study of cytomegalovirus exposure and HLA in healthy donors. The study ran its PCR with 60 Vbeta and 13 Jbeta primers. TCRdb's copy holds only in-frame clones and misses some; the assay was immunoSEQ multiplex PCR. The repertoire holds about 220,000 clones, with approximately 88% as singletons. Sample: PBMCs. Receptor source: a boy aged 2 to 10 in good health and CMV-seronegative.

Concerning this clone itself: The conserved phenylalanine or tryptophan is not found at the CDR3 terminus, so this likely reflects a read error. The chain is built from TRBV29-1 and TRBJ1-2; D gene unclear. Germline assignment: CDR1 SQVTM and CDR2 ANQGSEA. This CDR3 region has 14 residues. Trimming removed 2 bases at V and 0 bases at J, with 10 bases between. CDR3 nucleotides: TGCAGCGTTGAACCAAGGCTAGCTAACTATGGCTACACCCTC. The encoded protein is CSVEPRLANYGYTL.

CDR3 coding DNA: TGTGCCAGTAGTAGAGGGACAGGCGGCTCCTACAATGAGCAGTTCTTC. Protein product: CASSRGTGGSYNEQFF. The V and J genes are TRBV19 and TRBJ2-1; 8 bases agree with TRBD1. There are 16 residues in the CDR3. After removal of 4 bases from V and 0 bases from J, the junction contained 5 bases not matched to a gene. Germline V lookup: CDR1 LNHDA, CDR2 SQIVND (reference sequence).

The V call is TRBV4-1, the J call TRBJ2-3; 15 positions agree with TRBD2. In germline, CDR1 is MGHRA, CDR2 YSYEKL. After removal of 5 bases from V and 0 bases from J, the junction contained 9 bases not matched to a gene. This CDR3 spans 19 amino acids. The CDR3 loop is CASSLRGLAGGPSTDTQYF. DNA for the CDR3: TGCGCCAGCAGCTTAAGAGGACTAGCGGGGGGGCCTAGCACAGATACGCAGTATTTT.

This chain joins TRBV6-5 and TRBJ1-6; D may be TRBD1 (6 bases). CDR1 is MNHEY and CDR2 is SVGAGI in the germline V gene. CDR3 length: 15 amino acids. Trimming pared 2 bases from V and 9 bases from J, leaving 14 bases between. CDR3 protein: CASSYGRGLGSPLHF. The CDR3 bases are TGTGCCAGCAGTTACGGGCGGGGGCTAGGTTCACCCCTCCACTTT.

J is TRBJ2-5 and V is TRBV11-2; 9 nucleotides agree with TRBD1. TRBJ2-7 matches the DNA end more closely, so the J call is doubtful. CDR3 length equals 14 residues. Germline lookup yields CDR1 SGHAT and CDR2 FQNNGV. Here the CDR3 DNA reads TGTGCCAGCAGCGCGACAGGGGGATCCTACGAGCAGTACTTC. It translates to CASSATGGSYEQYF.

This chain links TRBV10-3 with TRBJ1-5; 7 bases fit TRBD1. V lost 1 base and J lost 7; bases outside the gene matches: 13. The CDR3 loop spans 17 amino acids. Germline V gene data show CDR1 as ENHRY and CDR2 as SYGVKD. The CDR3 region is CAISEFGGGTAIQPQHF. DNA of the CDR3: TGTGCCATCAGTGAGTTCGGTGGAGGGACAGCAATACAGCCCCAGCATTTT.

Remarks on this clone: Compared with germline, one end of the junction differs, possibly owing to a read error. V is TRBV7-7 and J is TRBJ2-1, with 14 bases lining up with TRBD2. CDR3 size: 17 residues. CDR1 and CDR2 (germline): SSHAT, FNYEAQ (reference sequence). The CDR3 DNA follows: TGTGCTAGCAGCCAAGGGACTAGCGGGAGCTCCTACAATGAGCAGTTCTTC. Amino acids: CASSQGTSGSSYNEQFF.

V usage is TRBV29-1 and J usage is TRBJ2-1; maybe TRBD1 (6 bases). From germline, CDR1 is SQVTM and CDR2 ANQGSEA. V shed 4 bases and J shed 5 bases, with 12 bases lying between them. This CDR3 contains 13 residues. This chain's CDR3 is CSVVIGTHNEQFF. The CDR3, as DNA: TGCAGCGTTGTTATCGGGACACACAATGAGCAGTTCTTC.

V usage is TRBV11-3 and J usage is TRBJ2-5, with 8 bases aligning to TRBD1. The CDR3 runs to 15 residues. Looked up from germline, CDR1 is SGHNT and CDR2 is YENEEA. V lost 4 bases, J lost 2 bases, and 6 bases stayed unmatched. CDR3 residues: CASSSRQGPQETQYF. The CDR3 bases are TGTGCCAGCAGCTCCAGACAGGGGCCACAAGAGACCCAGTACTTC.

The rearrangement uses TRBV4-2 and TRBJ2-7, with D possibly matching TRBD2 (6 bases). The CDR3 has 18 residues. V lost 0 bases and J lost 0, with 18 bases in between. The germline CDR1 and CDR2 sequences are LGHNA and YNFKEQ. The CDR3 DNA reads TGTGCCAGCAGCCAAGACGACATCGGCGGAGGGAGCTCCTACGAGCAGTACTTC. As protein: CASSQDDIGGGSSYEQYF.

V and J are TRBV6-5 and TRBJ1-1; weak D call: TRBD1 (5 bases). The ends were cut back, 8 bases at V and 2 bases at J, with 12 bases in the middle. CDR3 length equals 13 residues. The germline CDR1 and CDR2 sequences are MNHEY and SVGAGI. The CDR3 DNA follows: TGTGCCAGCCGCCTAGGGGAAAACACTGAAGCTTTCTTT. Its protein product is CASRLGENTEAFF.

The V and J genes are TRBV11-2 and TRBJ2-5; tentative D call: TRBD1 (5 bases). Trimming cost V 5 bases and J 5 bases, with 15 bases left between them. The CDR3 has 14 residues. Germline CDR1 is SGHAT and CDR2 is FQNNGV. Written as DNA, the CDR3 is TGTGCCAGCAGCCCGACGGCAGGGCAGGAGACCCAGTACTTC. As protein: CASSPTAGQETQYF.

This clone came up a few times. The chain combines TRBV19 with TRBJ2-1, with D tentatively TRBD2 (5 bases). The CDR3 extends over 12 amino acids. Trimming removed 5 bases at V and 7 bases at J, with 9 bases between. Germline CDR1 is LNHDA and CDR2 is SQIVND (reference sequence). CDR3 DNA sequence: TGTGCCAGTAGTCCCGGGGAGAATGAGCAGTTCTTC. Its protein is CASSPGENEQFF. Complete variable domain (other parts from reference TRBV19 and TRBJ2-1): DGGITQSPKYLFRKEGQNVTLSCEQNLNHDAMYWYRQDPGQGLRLIYYSQIVNDFQKGDIAEGYSVSREKKESFPLTVTSAQKNPTAFYLCASSPGENEQFFGPGTRLTVL.

The gene calls are TRBV14 and TRBJ2-7; TRBD1 aligns across 7 bases. The CDR3 length is 16 residues. J gave up 2 bases and V 3 bases, and 10 bases lay outside the gene matches. Germline CDR1 and CDR2: SGHDN and FVKESK. CDR3 coding DNA: TGTGCCAGCAGCCACCTCTCGGCCGACAGGGCCTACGAGCAGTACTTC. This codes for CASSHLSADRAYEQYF.

V and J are TRBV5-6 and TRBJ1-2, with no clear D. Germline-derived CDR1 and CDR2 are SGHDT and YYEEEE. V lost 0 bases and J lost 1, with 10 bases in between. CDR3 length: 15 amino acids. CDR3 region: CASSLEFGVNYGYTF. The DNA for the CDR3 is TGTGCCAGCAGCTTGGAGTTCGGTGTTAACTATGGCTACACCTTC.

This CDR3 reads CASSGRDRGFEAFF. Written as DNA, the CDR3 is TGTGCCAGCAGTGGACGCGACAGGGGGTTTGAAGCTTTCTTT. J is TRBJ1-1 and V is TRBV6-5; 9 bases agree with TRBD1. The V segment lost 5 bases and the J segment 7 bases; nucleotides outside the gene matches: 8. The CDR3 has 14 residues. Germline-derived CDR1 and CDR2 are MNHEY and SVGAGI.

The chain has TRBV7-8 and TRBJ2-7, with D perhaps TRBD2 (5 bases). Germline CDR1 SGHVS, CDR2 FQNEAQ. This CDR3 has 14 residues. V was shortened by 1 base and J by 0 bases, with 7 bases between the two germline ends. CDR3 sequence reads: CASSLGGFSYEQYF. The CDR3 DNA reads TGTGCCAGCAGCTTAGGAGGGTTCTCCTACGAGCAGTACTTC.